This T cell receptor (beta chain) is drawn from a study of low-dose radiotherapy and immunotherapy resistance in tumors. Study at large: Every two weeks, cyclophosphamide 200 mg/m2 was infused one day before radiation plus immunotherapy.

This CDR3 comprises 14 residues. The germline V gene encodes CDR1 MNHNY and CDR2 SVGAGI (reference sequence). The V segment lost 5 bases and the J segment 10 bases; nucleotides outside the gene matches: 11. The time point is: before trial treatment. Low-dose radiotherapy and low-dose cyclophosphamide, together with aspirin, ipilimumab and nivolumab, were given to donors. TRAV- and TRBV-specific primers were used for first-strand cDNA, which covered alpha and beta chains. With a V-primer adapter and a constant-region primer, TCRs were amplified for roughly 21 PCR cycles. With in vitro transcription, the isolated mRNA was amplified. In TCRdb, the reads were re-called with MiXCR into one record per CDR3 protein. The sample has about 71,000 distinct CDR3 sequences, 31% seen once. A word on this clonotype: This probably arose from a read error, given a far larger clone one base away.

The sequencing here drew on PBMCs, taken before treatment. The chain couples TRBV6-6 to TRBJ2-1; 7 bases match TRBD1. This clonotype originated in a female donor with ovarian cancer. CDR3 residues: CASSTTGTVGEQFF. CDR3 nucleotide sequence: TGTGCCAGCAGTACGACAGGGACCGTAGGGGAGCAGTTCTTC.